Listed below are T cell receptor beta chains from one sample, sequenced in a study of CD8 T cells in Susac syndrome. TCRdb ran MiXCR on the immunoSEQ multiplex PCR reads and lists one entry per CDR3 protein. The sample lists 110,000 or so distinct CDR3 sequences; 85% to 95% were seen once. Input material: CD8+ T cells from PBMCs. All receptors come from a human donor in good health. Each CDR3 is given with its conserved first and last residue. A D gene is named only where the DNA matches it firmly. The size of a clone is reported for some rows only, either as once, few or many, or as a class for expanded clones.

j_call v_call d_call clone_size cdr3_nt cdr3_aa
TRBJ2-3 TRBV9 TRBD1 NA TGTGCCAGCAGCGCAAGAGGGGGCCTAAGCACAGATACGCAGTATTTT CASSARGGLSTDTQYF
TRBJ1-2 TRBV6-5 NA NA TGTGCCAGTGAGGGGGTAGATGGCTACACCTTC CASEGVDGYTF
TRBJ2-2 TRBV19 NA once TGTGCCAGTAGTATAGGGACAGCCAGATCCGGGGAGCTGTTTTTT CASSIGTARSGELFF
TRBJ1-3 TRBV23-1 NA NA TGCGCCAGCAGTCCCCCCGGTCTATGGGGGGCTCTCAAACGGAACACCATATATTTT CASSPPGLWGALKRNTIYF
TRBJ2-7 TRBV28 TRBD2 NA TGTGCCAGCAGGAGTTTGGGAGGGCGGTACGAGCAGTACTTC CASRSLGGRYEQYF
TRBJ2-2 TRBV19 TRBD2 NA TGTGCCAGTAGCCCCGCGGCTAGCGGGGCCAACACCGGGGAGCTGTTTTTT CASSPAASGANTGELFF
TRBJ2-7 TRBV20-1 NA NA TGCAGTGCTAGAGTCGGACTGTCCTACGAGCAGTACTTC CSARVGLSYEQYF
TRBJ1-5 TRBV12-3/TRBV12-4 NA once TGTGCCAGCAGTTATGGAACAAGTAGTCAGCCCCAGCATTTT CASSYGTSSQPQHF
TRBJ2-3 TRBV2 TRBD2 NA TGTGCCAGCAGTGCTGCGGGACTAGCCACAGATACGCAGTATTTT CASSAAGLATDTQYF
TRBJ1-1 TRBV11-2 TRBD1 NA TGTGCCAGCAGAAACAGGGGATTGGCTTTCTTT CASRNRGLAFF
TRBJ1-1 TRBV7-2 NA NA TGTGCCAGCAACGCAGGGGACTTTGGCACTGAAGCTTTCTTT CASNAGDFGTEAFF
TRBJ1-1 TRBV7-3 TRBD1 NA TGTGCCAGCAGCCCCGGACAGGGGGACACTGAAGCTTTCTTT CASSPGQGDTEAFF
TRBJ1-2 TRBV30 TRBD1 NA TGTGCCTGGAGTGGGACAGGGTCGGTCTATGGCTACACCTTC CAWSGTGSVYGYTF
TRBJ1-5 TRBV15 NA once TGTGCCACCAGCAGAGCTCTCAGCAATCAGCCCCAGCATTTT CATSRALSNQPQHF
TRBJ2-6 TRBV6-2/TRBV6-3 NA NA TGTGCCAGCAAGAAGAGCTCTGGGGCCAACGTCCTGACTTTC CASKKSSGANVLTF
TRBJ2-2 TRBV4-2 NA NA TGTGCCAGCAGCCAAGGGCTAGCGAACACCGGGGAGCTGTTTTTT CASSQGLANTGELFF
TRBJ2-3 TRBV12-3/TRBV12-4 NA NA TGTGCCAGCAGTTATCGGGGCAGTAAAATGGCAGATACGCAGTATTTT CASSYRGSKMADTQYF
TRBJ1-2 TRBV7-9 NA once TGTGCCAGCAGCTCCCCGGTTCCTAACTATGGCTACACCTTC CASSSPVPNYGYTF
TRBJ2-2 TRBV6-5 NA NA TGTGCCAGCAGTTACGGGCCTCGGACACGGCTAAACACCGGGGAGCTGTTTTTT CASSYGPRTRLNTGELFF
TRBJ1-1 TRBV29-1 NA NA TGCAGCGTTTCCGGGCAGGGGCGCGGTACTGAAGCTTTCTTT CSVSGQGRGTEAFF
TRBJ2-3 TRBV7-3 NA NA TGTGCCAGCAGCCCCGGGACTGGCAGTAGCACAGATACGCAGTATTTT CASSPGTGSSTDTQYF
TRBJ2-7 TRBV19 TRBD1 NA TGTGCCAGTAGGGGGACAGGGGTCCGCGAGCAGTACTTC CASRGTGVREQYF
TRBJ2-3 TRBV9 NA once TGTGCCAGCAGCACTACGGACGGCTTGGCAGATACGCAGTATTTT CASSTTDGLADTQYF
TRBJ2-6 TRBV2 NA NA TGTGCCAGCAGTGATTGGATCTCTGGGGCCAACGTCCTGACTTTC CASSDWISGANVLTF
TRBJ1-6 TRBV5-4 NA NA TGTGCCAGCAGCTTGGAACAGAGTCCATCACCCCTCCACTTT CASSLEQSPSPLHF
TRBJ2-6 TRBV19 NA NA TGTGCCAGTAGTAATACTGGGGCCAACGTCCTGACTTTC CASSNTGANVLTF
TRBJ1-6 TRBV7-2 NA NA TGTGCCAGCAGCTTATACGATGCAGGGACGGCTAATTCACCCCTCCACTTT CASSLYDAGTANSPLHF
TRBJ1-5 TRBV7-9 TRBD1 NA TGTGCCAGCAGCGGACAGGGGGCTTATCAGCCCCAGCATTTT CASSGQGAYQPQHF
TRBJ2-1 TRBV29-1 TRBD1 NA TGCAGCGCATCGGGGACAGGACTCAATGAGCAGTTCTTC CSASGTGLNEQFF
TRBJ2-1 TRBV29-1 NA few TGCAGCGTTGACGGTGGCAGTTACAATGAGCAGTTCTTC CSVDGGSYNEQFF
TRBJ1-5 TRBV19 NA NA TGTGCCAGTAGTACCACTTGGACAGGCAATCAGCCCCAGCATTTT CASSTTWTGNQPQHF
TRBJ1-2 TRBV30 NA NA TGTGCCTGGAGTGCACTCCACAATGGCTACACCTTC CAWSALHNGYTF
TRBJ1-2 TRBV12-5 NA once TGTGCTAGTGGTTTGAGTCAGGGCGTCTATGGCTACACCTTC CASGLSQGVYGYTF
TRBJ2-5 TRBV5-1 NA NA TGCGCCAGCAGCTTAGGACACGCAGAGACCCAGTACTTC CASSLGHAETQYF
TRBJ2-5 TRBV5-1 TRBD1 NA TGCGCCAGCAGCTCGGGACAGCGCGGAGAGACCCAGTACTTC CASSSGQRGETQYF
TRBJ1-1 TRBV18 TRBD1 NA TGTGCCAGCTCACCACCGTTAAAGACAGGGTACACTGAAGCTTTCTTT CASSPPLKTGYTEAFF
TRBJ1-1 TRBV2 NA NA TGTGCCAGCAGTGCGCCCCAAGAGTTTTTGAACACTGAAGCTTTCTTT CASSAPQEFLNTEAFF
TRBJ2-5 TRBV3-1 TRBD2 NA TGTGCCAGCAGCCAAGATTCCGCGGGAGTACGTAGACAAGAGACCCAGTACTTC CASSQDSAGVRRQETQYF
TRBJ2-3 TRBV24-1 TRBD1 NA TGTGCCACCAGTGCCGGACAGGCCGGTCCTAGCACAGATACGCAGTATTTT CATSAGQAGPSTDTQYF
TRBJ1-1 TRBV6-2/TRBV6-3 NA NA TGTGCCAGCAGCCTGAATATTATGAACACTGAAGCTTTCTTT CASSLNIMNTEAFF
TRBJ2-1 TRBV27 TRBD1 NA TGTGCCAGCTCACTGGACAGGGGCCCATCAACTGAGCAGTTCTTC CASSLDRGPSTEQFF
TRBJ1-3 TRBV5-6 NA NA TGTGCCAGCAGCCCCTACACGGCCAGCTCTGGAAACACCATATATTTT CASSPYTASSGNTIYF
TRBJ2-7 TRBV6-5 NA NA TGTGCCAGCAGACGATCAGGGGTGCGAAACGAGCAGTACTTC CASRRSGVRNEQYF
TRBJ1-2 TRBV5-6 NA NA TGTGCCAGCAGCCCGTGGGGGGCTTTCGGCTATGGCTACACCTTC CASSPWGAFGYGYTF
TRBJ2-7 TRBV30 TRBD1 NA TGTGCCTGGAGTGTTGGGACAGGTTACGAGCAGTACTTC CAWSVGTGYEQYF
TRBJ1-5 TRBV10-3 TRBD1 NA TGTGCCATCAGTGAGGGTCAGGGGGAGGGTCGGCCCCAGCATTTT CAISEGQGEGRPQHF
TRBJ1-4 TRBV19 NA NA TGTGCCAGTAGTATAGATCGGGCTAGATGGAGTTTTGGTGAAAAACTGTTTTTT CASSIDRARWSFGEKLFF